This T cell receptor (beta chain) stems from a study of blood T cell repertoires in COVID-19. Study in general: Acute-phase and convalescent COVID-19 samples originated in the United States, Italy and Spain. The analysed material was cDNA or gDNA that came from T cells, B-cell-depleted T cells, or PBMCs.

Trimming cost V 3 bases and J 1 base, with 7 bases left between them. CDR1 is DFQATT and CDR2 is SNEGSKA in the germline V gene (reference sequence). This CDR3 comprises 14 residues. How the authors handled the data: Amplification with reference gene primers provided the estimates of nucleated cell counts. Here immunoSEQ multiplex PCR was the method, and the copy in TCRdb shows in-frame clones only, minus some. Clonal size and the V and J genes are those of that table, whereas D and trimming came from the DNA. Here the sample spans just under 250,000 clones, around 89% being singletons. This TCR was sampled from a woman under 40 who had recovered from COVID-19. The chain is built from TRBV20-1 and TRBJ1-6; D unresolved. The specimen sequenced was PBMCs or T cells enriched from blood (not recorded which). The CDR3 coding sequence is TGCAGTGCTAGTTCGGGGTCCTATAATTCACCCCTCCACTTT. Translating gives CSASSGSYNSPLHF.